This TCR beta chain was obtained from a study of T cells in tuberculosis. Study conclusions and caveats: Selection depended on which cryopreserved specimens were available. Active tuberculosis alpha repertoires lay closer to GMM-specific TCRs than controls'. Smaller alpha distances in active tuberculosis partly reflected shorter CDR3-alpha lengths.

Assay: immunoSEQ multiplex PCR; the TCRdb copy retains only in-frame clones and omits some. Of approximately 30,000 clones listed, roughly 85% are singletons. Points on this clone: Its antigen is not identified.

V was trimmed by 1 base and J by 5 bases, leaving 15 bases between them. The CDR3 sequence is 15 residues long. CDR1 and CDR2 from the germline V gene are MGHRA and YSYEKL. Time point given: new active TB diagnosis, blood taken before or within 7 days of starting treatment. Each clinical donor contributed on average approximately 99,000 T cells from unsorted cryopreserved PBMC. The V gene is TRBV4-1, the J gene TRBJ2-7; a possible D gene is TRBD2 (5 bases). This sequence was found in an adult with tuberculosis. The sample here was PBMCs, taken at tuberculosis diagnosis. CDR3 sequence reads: CASSQVGRRSHEQYF. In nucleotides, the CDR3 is TGCGCCAGCAGCCAAGTGGGCAGGAGGTCCCACGAGCAGTACTTC.